This entry is about one T cell receptor beta chain. Its antigen is as yet unknown. V gave up 3 bases and J gave up 8 bases, with 10 bases separating them. This CDR3 is built from 12 residues. MiXCR, run by TCRdb on the reads, gives a single entry per CDR3 protein. Among about a million distinct CDR3 sequences listed, around a third were seen once. The data originate from a study of T cell repertoires in cytomegalovirus infection. Sequencing used cultured CD8+ T cells from PBMCs, obtained from culture after CMV antigen stimulation. The chain links TRBV12-3 or TRBV12-4 to TRBJ1-2; D possibly corresponds to TRBD1 (5 bases). The sequence was collected from a human donor in good health (CMV status not recorded). Some clones in this sample may be carry-over from other donors' samples. The CDR3 is CASSLGGVGYTF. The DNA for the CDR3 is TGTGCCAGCAGTTTGGGAGGGGTCGGCTACACCTTC.